The 9 T cell receptor beta chains below come from one sample, sequenced in a study of T cells after yellow fever vaccination. TCRdb reprocessed the 5' RACE reads with MiXCR, giving one entry per CDR3 protein. Here the sample spans about 360,000 distinct CDR3 sequences, 6.2% being singletons. Sequenced here: PBMCs, sampled 5 days after the yellow fever booster vaccination. The receptors were sampled from a man under 40 who received the YFV17D yellow fever vaccine.

The rearrangement links TRBV20-1 to TRBJ2-3; D remains ambiguous. Germline values: CDR1 DFQATT, CDR2 SNEGSKA (reference sequence). Trimming left V 7 bases short and J 4 bases short, with 6 bases between. The CDR3 is 10 amino acids. This CDR3 reads CSGGPDTQYF. In DNA, the CDR3 is TGCAGTGGTGGCCCAGATACGCAGTATTTT.

This clonotype has a count of ten or more. The J gene is TRBJ1-5, the V gene TRBV5-6; unclear D gene. Germline CDR1 SGHDT, CDR2 YYEEEE. V lost 0 bases and J lost 9, with 10 bases in between. The CDR3 length is 13 residues. The CDR3 reads CASSLEREGPQHF. The DNA for the CDR3 is TGTGCCAGCAGCTTGGAACGTGAGGGGCCCCAGCATTTT.

This clonotype was detected ten times or more. This chain uses TRBV4-3 with TRBJ2-2; 9 nucleotides agree with TRBD2. CDR1 LGHNA and CDR2 YSLEER come from the germline V gene. With 0 bases clipped from V and 7 bases from J, the junction kept 12 bases outside the gene matches. The CDR3 is 18 residues long. The CDR3 loop reads CASSQDNGLAGYGGELFF. CDR3 nucleotides: TGCGCCAGCAGCCAAGATAACGGCCTAGCGGGGTACGGCGGGGAGCTGTTTTTT.

In its sample, this clonotype was seen many times. The J gene is TRBJ2-7, the V gene TRBV6-5; D is unresolved. The germline gives CDR1 MNHEY, CDR2 SVGAGI. The V gene lost 2 bases and the J gene lost 3 bases, with 11 bases spanning the gap. There are 14 residues in the CDR3. The CDR3 spells CASSYRSVYYEQYF. In DNA form, the CDR3 reads TGTGCCAGCAGTTACCGATCCGTATACTACGAGCAGTACTTC.

This clonotype was seen more than once but under ten times. The rearrangement joins TRBV20-1 to TRBJ2-1; 9 bases agree with TRBD2. This CDR3 is built from 18 residues. The V segment lost 3 bases and the J segment 4 bases; nucleotides outside the gene matches: 16. From germline, CDR1 is DFQATT and CDR2 SNEGSKA (reference sequence). CDR3 nucleotides: TGCAGTGCTAGCCCGGGTGCTAGCGGGAAGGTCTCGTACAATGAGCAGTTCTTC. It translates to CSASPGASGKVSYNEQFF.

There are a few counts of this clonotype. The rearrangement joins TRBV20-1 to TRBJ1-6; D possibly corresponds to TRBD1 (5 bases). Trimming took off 3 bases at V and 6 bases at J, with 12 bases between the two ends. Germline lookup yields CDR1 DFQATT and CDR2 SNEGSKA (reference sequence). This CDR3 contains 14 residues. The CDR3 loop reads CSASIGASNSPLHF. CDR3 nucleotide sequence: TGCAGTGCTAGTATAGGGGCGAGTAATTCACCCCTCCACTTT.

This clonotype has a count of ten or more. The chain recombines TRBV20-1 with TRBJ2-5, with D maybe TRBD2 (6 bases). The CDR3 loop spans 14 amino acids. Germline V CDR1 and CDR2: DFQATT, SNEGSKA (reference sequence). V was clipped by 6 bases and J by 4 bases, with 18 bases between them. CDR3 nucleotides: TGCAGTGCCAGCTCCCTTGTGGGGGGAGAGACCCAGTACTTC. This codes for CSASSLVGGETQYF.

The gene calls are TRBV7-9 and TRBJ2-2; a possible D gene is TRBD1 (5 bases). V dropped 3 bases and J dropped 7 bases, with 6 bases sitting between them. The CDR3 loop spans 12 amino acids. Per germline, CDR1 SEHNR and CDR2 FQNEAQ (reference sequence). The CDR3 coding sequence is TGTGCCAGCAGCTTCGACAGCGGGGAGCTGTTTTTT. Residues: CASSFDSGELFF. Drawing the rest from reference TRBV7-9 and TRBJ2-2, the complete variable domain is DTGVSQNPRHKITKRGQNVTFRCDPISEHNRLYWYRQTLGQGPEFLTYFQNEAQLEKSRLLSDRFSAERPKGSFSTLEIQRTEQGDSAMYLCASSFDSGELFFGEGSRLTVL.

The rearrangement uses TRBV3-1 and TRBJ1-1, with unresolved D. Per the germline V gene, CDR1 is LGHDT and CDR2 is YNNKEL (reference sequence). CDR3 size: 12 residues. V dropped 6 bases and J dropped 1 base, with 6 bases sitting between them. The CDR3 sequence: CASRTGNTEAFF. The CDR3 bases are TGTGCCAGCAGGACCGGGAACACTGAAGCTTTCTTT.